This TCR beta chain was sequenced during a study of neoadjuvant anti-PD-1 for oral cavity cancer (dated by TCRdb to 2020 to 2022). Study-level background: Three to four biweekly doses of nivolumab at 3 mg/kg were mostly administered to patients before curative-intent surgical resection. Under RECIST 1.1, patients with complete response, partial response or stable disease were classed as responders, and patients with progression were classed as non-responders. The parent correlative cohort included approximately twelve patients, with an approximately 33% response rate. Patients without progression received a fourth nivolumab dose around day 43 and underwent definitive surgical resection on days 50-56.

Study-wide conclusions, independent of this receptor: After neoadjuvant nivolumab, significantly higher T cell clonality (Gini index) was found within PBMCs in non-responders than in responders. Only a few patients per response group were included in the TCR analyses, and the authors called for validation in larger cohorts. A higher pretreatment blood Treg/Th17 ratio correlated with both higher pretreatment blood TCRbeta clonality and lower post-treatment tumor TCRbeta clonality.

V and J are trimmed by 3 bases and 3 bases, and the gene matches miss 1 base of the junction. CDR1 and CDR2 (MDHEN, SYDVKM) derive from the germline V gene. The CDR3 measures 13 amino acids from cysteine to phenylalanine. Only the CDR3 DNA stays, 39 bases, in frame from base 1. To note about this clone: The specificity of this receptor is unknown. No much larger clone exists at a distance of one base, and base qualities are not known.

Sample time point, as interpreted from the label and publication: after neoadjuvant nivolumab, at surgical resection. The patients had newly diagnosed stage II-IVA oral cavity squamous cell carcinoma and had not received any prior systemic or radiation treatment. The cohort was composed of patients with HPV-negative, locally advanced oral cavity squamous cell carcinoma. Peripheral blood mononuclear cells were analyzed directly and were not maintained or expanded in culture. The samples were drawn from a longitudinal correlative study tied to a single-arm phase II trial testing neoadjuvant nivolumab in oral cavity squamous cell carcinoma. Subject-matched pre- and post-treatment PBMCs and tumors from three responders and three non-responders underwent genomic DNA-based TCRbeta sequencing. Peripheral blood mononuclear cells were drawn once before nivolumab treatment and a second time after treatment, when surgery took place. Genomic DNA was isolated from PBMCs using the Maxwell RSC DNA from Cells kit.

PBMC libraries used mostly 480 ng of input genomic DNA for deep sequencing, with six replicates per sample. TCRbeta libraries were prepared with the immunoSEQ hsTCRbeta kit according to the manufacturer's instructions. An Illumina NovaSeq 6000 S4 flow cell was used to sequence the final libraries, which had first been combined to 3 nM. In the source study's methods: The immunoSEQ Analyzer was used for raw data preprocessing and quality control. The analysis was limited to productive rearrangements, and each clonotype was defined by a unique CDR3 amino acid sequence. Repertoire clonality was estimated as the Gini-Simpson index, computed with the R package tcR. Student's t test was used to compare Gini indices, while Pearson correlation assessed associations with tumor size change. In TCRdb, the immuneACCESS table is reduced to in-frame sequences with V and J assigned. These tables do not hold every clone; where another copy was compared, an unresolved V gene accounts for under half, and the others remain unexplained. D and trimming come from the DNA, and the V and J calls and clone size come from that table. Recorded for this sample are over 10,000 clones; around 75% of them occurred a single time. 2.4% of the sample is in the top ten clones.

This sequence uses TRBV28 and TRBJ2-7, and 8 junctional nucleotides match TRBD2. Sequenced material: PBMCs, taken after nivolumab (anti-PD-1) treatment. The TCR originated in a person aged 35-79 years with oral cavity squamous cell carcinoma. The nucleotides are TGTGCCAGCAGTTTTGCGGGAGGCTACGAGCAGTACTTC. It codes for CASSFAGGYEQYF.